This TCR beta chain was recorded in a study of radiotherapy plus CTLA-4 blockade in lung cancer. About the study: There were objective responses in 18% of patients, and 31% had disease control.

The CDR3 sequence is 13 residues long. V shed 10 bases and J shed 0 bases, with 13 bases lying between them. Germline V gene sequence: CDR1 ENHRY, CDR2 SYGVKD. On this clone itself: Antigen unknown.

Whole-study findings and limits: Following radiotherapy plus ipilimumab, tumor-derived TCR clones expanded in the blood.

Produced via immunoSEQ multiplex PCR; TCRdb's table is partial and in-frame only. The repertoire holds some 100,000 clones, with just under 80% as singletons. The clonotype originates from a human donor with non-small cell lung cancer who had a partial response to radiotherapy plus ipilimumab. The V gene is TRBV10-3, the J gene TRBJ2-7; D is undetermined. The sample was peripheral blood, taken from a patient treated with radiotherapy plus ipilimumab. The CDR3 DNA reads TGTGCCACCGCTCCGTTGAGCTCCTACGAGCAGTACTTC. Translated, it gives CATAPLSSYEQYF.